These T cell receptor beta chains were read from a single sample in a study of PD-1 blockade in mismatch repair-deficient tumors. Profiled with immunoSEQ multiplex PCR; TCRdb holds only in-frame clones, not every one. Counted here are 38,000 or so clones, approximately 85% occurring once; the ten biggest clones make up 3% to 4.5%. The sequenced sample was peripheral blood, obtained around 75 weeks after starting pembrolizumab. Receptor source: an adult with mismatch repair-deficient cancer. The conserved cysteine and the conserved F or W are not part of the CDR3 here. The D gene is left open where the match is weak.

TRBJ2-6 | NA | TRBV4-1 | ASSQEGSGANVLT
TRBJ2-5 | NA | TRBV13 | ASSRGSQETQY
TRBJ2-1 | NA | TRBV7-3 | ASSSRPGDEQF
TRBJ1-5 | TRBD1 | TRBV4-1 | ASSQGDSYNQPQH
TRBJ2-7 | NA | TRBV5-1 | ASSRAADLSDEQY
TRBJ1-2 | TRBD1 | TRBV25-1 | ASSDGQEINYGYT
TRBJ2-1 | TRBD2 | TRBV9 | ASSVRAGGLNEQF
TRBJ2-3 | TRBD2 | TRBV7-3 | ASSRTSGTDTQY
TRBJ2-5 | NA | TRBV28 | ASNQGQETQY
TRBJ1-1 | NA | TRBV12-5 | ASGYRVDRAEAF
TRBJ1-2 | NA | TRBV21-1 | ASSKARPHGGYT
TRBJ1-3 | NA | TRBV10-2 | ASKSDTRRLSGNTIY
TRBJ2-1 | NA | TRBV20-1 | SATKNNEQF
TRBJ2-5 | TRBD2 | TRBV7-2 | ASSKAGVLVETQY
TRBJ1-1 | NA | TRBV18 | ASSPGGGLQGEAF
TRBJ2-7 | NA | TRBV19 | ASSWVGGNEQY
TRBJ2-3 | TRBD2 | TRBV5-5 | ASSSSGRLTDTQY
TRBJ2-2 | NA | TRBV2 | ASSERPNTGELF
TRBJ2-6 | TRBD1 | TRBV11-2 | ASSLGTGAGEGANVLT
TRBJ1-2 | TRBD1 | TRBV7-3 | ASSSGQGDYGYT
TRBJ2-2 | TRBD1 | TRBV7-3 | ASSLTGGADTGELF
TRBJ2-3 | TRBD2 | TRBV5-1 | ASSLNAGGPGDTQY
TRBJ2-7 | NA | TRBV6-6 | ASSRKYEQY
TRBJ2-6 | NA | TRBV5-6 | ASSPYGGANVLT
TRBJ2-1 | NA | TRBV7-9 | ASSLGDNEQF
TRBJ2-3 | NA | TRBV4-2 | ASSQDIQGWEESTDTQY
TRBJ2-2 | NA | TRBV2 | ATLPSENTGELF
TRBJ2-1 | NA | TRBV5-4 | ASSFAGANEQF
TRBJ2-3 | TRBD2 | TRBV19 | ASSIDRASGKSTDTQY
TRBJ1-1 | NA | TRBV7-2 | ASSLGRGLGTEAF
TRBJ1-5 | NA | TRBV19 | ASSIGGGRNQPQH
TRBJ2-5 | NA | TRBV5-5 | ASRAPGPQETQY
TRBJ2-1 | NA | TRBV7-9 | ASSLYDRHNEQF
TRBJ1-1 | NA | TRBV5-4 | ASSLDGGTRATEAF
TRBJ1-1 | TRBD1 | TRBV13 | ASSSYRGTEAF
TRBJ2-7 | TRBD2 | TRBV7-9 | ASSYRTSGTYEQY